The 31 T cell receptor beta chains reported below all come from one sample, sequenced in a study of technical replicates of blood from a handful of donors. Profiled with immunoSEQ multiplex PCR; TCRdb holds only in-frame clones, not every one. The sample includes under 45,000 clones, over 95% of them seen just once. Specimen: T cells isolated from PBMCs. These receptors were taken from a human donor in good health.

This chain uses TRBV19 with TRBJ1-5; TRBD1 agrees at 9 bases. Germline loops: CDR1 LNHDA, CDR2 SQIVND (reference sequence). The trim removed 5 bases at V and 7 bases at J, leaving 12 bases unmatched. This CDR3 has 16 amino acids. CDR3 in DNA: TGTGCCAGTAGTCCACAAAACAGGGGGCCAGGCCAGCCCCAGCATTTT. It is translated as CASSPQNRGPGQPQHF.

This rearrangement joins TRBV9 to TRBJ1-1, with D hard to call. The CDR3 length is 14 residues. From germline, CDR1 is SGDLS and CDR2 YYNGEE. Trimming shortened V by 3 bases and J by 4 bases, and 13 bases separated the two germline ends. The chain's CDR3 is CASSATLHSTEAFF. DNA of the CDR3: TGTGCCAGCAGCGCCACCCTCCATAGCACTGAAGCTTTCTTT.

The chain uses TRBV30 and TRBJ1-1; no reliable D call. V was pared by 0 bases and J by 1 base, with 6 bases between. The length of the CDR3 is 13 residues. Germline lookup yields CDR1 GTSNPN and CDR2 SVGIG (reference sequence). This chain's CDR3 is CAWSVLPNTEAFF. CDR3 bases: TGTGCCTGGAGTGTACTCCCGAACACTGAAGCTTTCTTT. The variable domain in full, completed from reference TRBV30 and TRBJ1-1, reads SQTIHQWPATLVQPVGSPLSLECTVEGTSNPNLYWYRQAAGRGLQLLFYSVGIGQISSEVPQNLSASRPQDRQFILSSKKLLLSDSGFYLCAWSVLPNTEAFFGQGTRLTVV.

CDR3 amino acids: CASSPSHLLAGVEQFF. Here the CDR3 DNA reads TGCGCCAGCAGCCCGAGCCACCTACTAGCGGGAGTTGAGCAGTTCTTC. The J gene is TRBJ2-1, the V gene TRBV5-1, with TRBD2 matching over 11 bases. V gave up 4 bases and J gave up 9 bases; unmatched junction bases: 12. The CDR3 totals 16 residues. The V gene's germline CDR1 is SGHRS and CDR2 YFSETQ.

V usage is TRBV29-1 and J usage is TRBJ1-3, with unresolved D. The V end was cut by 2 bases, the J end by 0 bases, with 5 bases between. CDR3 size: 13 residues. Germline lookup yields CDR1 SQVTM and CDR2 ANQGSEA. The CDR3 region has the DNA TGCAGCGTTGAACAGGACTCTGGAAACACCATATATTTT. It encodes CSVEQDSGNTIYF.

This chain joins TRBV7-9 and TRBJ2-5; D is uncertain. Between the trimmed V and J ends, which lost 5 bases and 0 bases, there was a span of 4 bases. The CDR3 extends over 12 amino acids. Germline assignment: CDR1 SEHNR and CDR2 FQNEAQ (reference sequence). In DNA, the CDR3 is TGTGCCAGCAGCCAAAACCAAGAGACCCAGTACTTC. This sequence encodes CASSQNQETQYF.

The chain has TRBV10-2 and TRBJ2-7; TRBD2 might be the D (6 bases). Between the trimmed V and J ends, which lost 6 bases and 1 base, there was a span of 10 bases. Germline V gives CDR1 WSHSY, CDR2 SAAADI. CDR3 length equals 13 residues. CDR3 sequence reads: CASSVAGSYEQYF. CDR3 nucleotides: TGCGCCAGCAGCGTGGCGGGGTCCTACGAGCAGTACTTC.

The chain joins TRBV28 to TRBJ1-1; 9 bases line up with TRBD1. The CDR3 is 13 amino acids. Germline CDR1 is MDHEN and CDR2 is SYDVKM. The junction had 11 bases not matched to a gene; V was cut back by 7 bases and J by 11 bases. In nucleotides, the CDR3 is TGTGCCAGCACCCAAACGGACAGGGGCCTGGCTTTCTTT. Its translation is CASTQTDRGLAFF.

CDR3 region: CASSWGQGLEQYF. Written as DNA, the CDR3 is TGTGCCAGCAGTTGGGGACAGGGACTCGAGCAGTACTTC. V gene TRBV27 combines with J gene TRBJ2-7; TRBD1 aligns across 9 bases. The CDR3 spans 13 residues. CDR1 is MNHEY, CDR2 SMNVEV, per germline (reference sequence). The V gene end was trimmed by 4 bases and the J gene end by 6 bases; junction bases not matched to a gene: 4.

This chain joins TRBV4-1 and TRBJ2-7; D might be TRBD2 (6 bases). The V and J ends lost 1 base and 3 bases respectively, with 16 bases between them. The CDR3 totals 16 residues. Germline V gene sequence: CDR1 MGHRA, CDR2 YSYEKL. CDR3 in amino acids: CASSQADPGLHYEQYF. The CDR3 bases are TGCGCCAGCAGCCAAGCCGATCCGGGACTCCACTACGAGCAGTACTTC.

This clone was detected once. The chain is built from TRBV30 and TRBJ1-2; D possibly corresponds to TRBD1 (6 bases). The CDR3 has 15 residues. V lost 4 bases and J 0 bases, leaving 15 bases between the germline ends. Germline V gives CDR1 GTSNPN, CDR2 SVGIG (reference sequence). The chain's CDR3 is CAWNIGTPTNYGYTF. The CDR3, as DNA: TGTGCCTGGAATATCGGGACACCTACTAACTATGGCTACACCTTC.

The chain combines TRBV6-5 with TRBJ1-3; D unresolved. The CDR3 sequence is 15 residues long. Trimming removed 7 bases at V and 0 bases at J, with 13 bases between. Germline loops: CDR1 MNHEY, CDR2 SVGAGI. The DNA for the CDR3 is TGTGCCAGCACTTCCGGAGGCTACTCTGGAAACACCATATATTTT. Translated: CASTSGGYSGNTIYF.

The CDR3 loop reads CSVWTGNTEAFF. CDR3 coding DNA: TGCAGCGTGTGGACAGGGAACACTGAAGCTTTCTTT. V is TRBV29-1 and J is TRBJ1-1; 7 nucleotides align to TRBD1. The CDR3 totals 12 residues. Trimming cost V 6 bases and J 1 base; bases outside gene matches: 2. Per germline, CDR1 SQVTM and CDR2 ANQGSEA.

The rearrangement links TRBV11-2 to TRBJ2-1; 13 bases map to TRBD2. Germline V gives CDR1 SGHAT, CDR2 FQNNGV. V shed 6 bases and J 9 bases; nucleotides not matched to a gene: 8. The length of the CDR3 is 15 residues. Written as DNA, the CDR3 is TGTGCCAGCAGGCGGACTAGCGGGAGATTGGGTGAGCAGTTCTTC. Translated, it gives CASRRTSGRLGEQFF.

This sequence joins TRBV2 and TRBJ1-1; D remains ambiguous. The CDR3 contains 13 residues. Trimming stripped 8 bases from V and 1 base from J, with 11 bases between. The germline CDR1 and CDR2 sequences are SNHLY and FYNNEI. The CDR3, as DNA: TGTGCCAGCGTACGGGATACGAACACTGAAGCTTTCTTT. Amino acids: CASVRDTNTEAFF.

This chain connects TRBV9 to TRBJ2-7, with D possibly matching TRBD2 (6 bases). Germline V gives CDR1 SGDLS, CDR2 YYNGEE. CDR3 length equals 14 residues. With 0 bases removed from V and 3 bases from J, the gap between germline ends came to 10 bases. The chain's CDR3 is CASSVAIADYEQYF. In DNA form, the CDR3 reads TGTGCCAGCAGCGTAGCGATAGCGGACTACGAGCAGTACTTC.

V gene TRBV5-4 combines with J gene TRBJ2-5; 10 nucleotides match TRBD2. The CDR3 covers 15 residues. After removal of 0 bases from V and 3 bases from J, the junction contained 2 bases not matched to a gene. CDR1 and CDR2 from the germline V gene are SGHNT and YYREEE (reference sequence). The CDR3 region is CASSLVTSGKETQYF. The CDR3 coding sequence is TGTGCCAGCAGCTTGGTAACTAGCGGGAAAGAGACCCAGTACTTC.

The CDR3 region has the DNA TGTGCCAGTAGTATTGGTGGACAGGGAATGGGTAGGGGGGAGACCCAGTACTTC. Its translation: CASSIGGQGMGRGETQYF. This chain joins TRBV19 and TRBJ2-5; TRBD1 aligns across 8 bases. The CDR3 runs to 18 residues. Germline lookup yields CDR1 LNHDA and CDR2 SQIVND (reference sequence). V was clipped by 3 bases and J by 5 bases; unmatched bases: 17.

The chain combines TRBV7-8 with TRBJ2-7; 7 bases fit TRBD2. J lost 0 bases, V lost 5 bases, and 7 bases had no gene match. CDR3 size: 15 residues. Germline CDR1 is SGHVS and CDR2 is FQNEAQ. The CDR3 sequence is CASSSLAVSSYEQYF. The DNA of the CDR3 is TGTGCCAGCAGCAGTCTAGCGGTTAGCTCCTACGAGCAGTACTTC. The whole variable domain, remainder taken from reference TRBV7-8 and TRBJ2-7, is GAGVSQSPRYKVAKRGQDVALRCDPISGHVSLFWYQQALGQGPEFLTYFQNEAQLDKSGLPSDRFFAERPEGSVSTLKIQRTQQEDSAVYLCASSSLAVSSYEQYFGPGTRLTVT.

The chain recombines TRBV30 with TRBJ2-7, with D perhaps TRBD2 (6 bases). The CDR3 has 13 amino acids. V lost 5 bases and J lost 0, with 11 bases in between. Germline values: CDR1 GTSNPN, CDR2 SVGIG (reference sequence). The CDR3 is CAWLAASSYEQYF. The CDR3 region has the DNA TGTGCCTGGTTAGCGGCGAGCTCCTACGAGCAGTACTTC. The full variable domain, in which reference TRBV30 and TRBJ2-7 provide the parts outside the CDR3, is SQTIHQWPATLVQPVGSPLSLECTVEGTSNPNLYWYRQAAGRGLQLLFYSVGIGQISSEVPQNLSASRPQDRQFILSSKKLLLSDSGFYLCAWLAASSYEQYFGPGTRLTVT.

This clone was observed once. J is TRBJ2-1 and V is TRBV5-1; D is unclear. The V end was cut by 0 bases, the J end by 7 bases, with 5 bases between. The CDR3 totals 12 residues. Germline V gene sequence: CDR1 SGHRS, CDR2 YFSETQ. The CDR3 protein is CASSLAGNEQFF. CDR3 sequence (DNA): TGCGCCAGCAGCTTGGCCGGTAATGAGCAGTTCTTC.

This CDR3 reads CASSGQNSGANVLTF. The CDR3 DNA is TGTGCCAGCAGCGGGCAGAACTCTGGGGCCAACGTCCTGACTTTC. The chain has TRBV9 and TRBJ2-6; no reliable D call. Between the trimmed V and J ends, which lost 3 bases and 0 bases, there was a span of 7 bases. Per germline, CDR1 SGDLS and CDR2 YYNGEE. The CDR3 runs to 15 residues.

The DNA of the CDR3 is TGTGCCAGCAGCGTAACGCCTAGCGGGAGCAATGAGCAGTTCTTC. Translating it yields CASSVTPSGSNEQFF. The rearrangement joins TRBV9 to TRBJ2-1, with 10 bases aligning to TRBD2. The V segment lost 1 base and the J segment 6 bases; nucleotides outside the gene matches: 4. Germline-derived CDR1 and CDR2 are SGDLS and YYNGEE. The CDR3 runs to 15 residues.

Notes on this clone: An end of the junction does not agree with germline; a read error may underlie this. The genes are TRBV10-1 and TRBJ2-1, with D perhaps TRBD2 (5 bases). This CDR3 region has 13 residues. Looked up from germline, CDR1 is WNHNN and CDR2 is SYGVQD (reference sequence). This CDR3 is CASSLAAYSEQFF. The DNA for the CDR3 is TGCGCCAGCAGCCTAGCTGCCTACAGTGAGCAGTTCTTC.

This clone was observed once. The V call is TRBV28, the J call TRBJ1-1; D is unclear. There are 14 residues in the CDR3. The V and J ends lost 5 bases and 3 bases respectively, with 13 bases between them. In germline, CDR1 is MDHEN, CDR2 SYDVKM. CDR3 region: CASSPFTDYTEAFF. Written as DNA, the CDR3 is TGTGCCAGCAGTCCTTTCACAGATTACACTGAAGCTTTCTTT. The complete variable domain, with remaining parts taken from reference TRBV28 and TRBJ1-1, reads DVKVTQSSRYLVKRTGEKVFLECVQDMDHENMFWYRQDPGLGLRLIYFSYDVKMKEKGDIPEGYSVSREKKERFSLILESASTNQTSMYLCASSPFTDYTEAFFGQGTRLTVV.

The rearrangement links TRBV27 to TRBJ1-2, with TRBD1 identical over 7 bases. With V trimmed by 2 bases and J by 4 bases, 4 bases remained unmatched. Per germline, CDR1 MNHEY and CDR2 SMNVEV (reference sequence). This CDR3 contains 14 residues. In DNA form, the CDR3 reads TGTGCCAGCAGTTTAGGGACAGCCGCCTATGGCTACACCTTC. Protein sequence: CASSLGTAAYGYTF.

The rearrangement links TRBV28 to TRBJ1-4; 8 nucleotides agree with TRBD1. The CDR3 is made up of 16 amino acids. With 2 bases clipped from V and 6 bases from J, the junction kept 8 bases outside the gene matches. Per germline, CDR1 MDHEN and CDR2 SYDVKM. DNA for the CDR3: TGTGCCAGCAGTTTAGCGCGACAGGGGTTGGATGAAAAACTGTTTTTT. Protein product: CASSLARQGLDEKLFF.

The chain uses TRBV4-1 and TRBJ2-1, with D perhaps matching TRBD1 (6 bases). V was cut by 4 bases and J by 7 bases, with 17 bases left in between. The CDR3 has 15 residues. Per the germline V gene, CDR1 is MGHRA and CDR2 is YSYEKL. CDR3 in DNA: TGCGCCAGCAGCCCTCGACAGGCTATCAGGAATGAGCAGTTCTTC. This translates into CASSPRQAIRNEQFF.

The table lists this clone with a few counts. CDR3 DNA: TGTGCCAGCAGCGTAGAGGGGGTCCAGCCCCAGCATTTT. Amino acid sequence: CASSVEGVQPQHF. The chain uses TRBV9 and TRBJ1-5; a possible D gene is TRBD1 (6 bases). The germline V gene encodes CDR1 SGDLS and CDR2 YYNGEE. This CDR3 has 13 residues. Trimming took 0 bases from V and 7 from J, leaving 8 bases between them. The variable domain in full, completed from reference TRBV9 and TRBJ1-5, reads DSGVTQTPKHLITATGQRVTLRCSPRSGDLSVYWYQQSLDQGLQFLIQYYNGEERAKGNILERFSAQQFPDLHSELNLSSLELGDSALYFCASSVEGVQPQHFGDGTRLSIL.

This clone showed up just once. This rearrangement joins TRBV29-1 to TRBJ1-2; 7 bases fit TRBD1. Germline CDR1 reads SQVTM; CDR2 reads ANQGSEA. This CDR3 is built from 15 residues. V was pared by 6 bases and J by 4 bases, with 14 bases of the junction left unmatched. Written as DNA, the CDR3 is TGCAGCGTAGACACAGGGGCAGGGGATATCTATGGCTACACCTTC. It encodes CSVDTGAGDIYGYTF. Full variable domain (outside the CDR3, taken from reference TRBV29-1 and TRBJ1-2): SAVISQKPSRDICQRGTSLTIQCQVDSQVTMMFWYRQQPGQSLTLIATANQGSEATYESGFVIDKFPISRPNLTFSTLTVSNMSPEDSSIYLCSVDTGAGDIYGYTFGSGTRLTVV.

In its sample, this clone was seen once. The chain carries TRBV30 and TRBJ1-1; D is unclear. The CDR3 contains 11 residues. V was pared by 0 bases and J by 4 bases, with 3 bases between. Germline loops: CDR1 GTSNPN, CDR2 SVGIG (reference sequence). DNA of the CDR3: TGTGCCTGGAGTGTCGGCACTGAAGCTTTCTTT. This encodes CAWSVGTEAFF.